This entry features one T cell receptor beta chain sequence. These data originate in a study of control samples from healthy donors and cancer patients. TCRdb's copy holds only in-frame clones and misses some; the assay was immunoSEQ multiplex PCR. The repertoire holds about 160,000 clones, with around 90% as singletons. This CDR3 is 14 amino acids long. V gave up 6 bases and J gave up 2 bases, with 13 bases separating them. Germline V gene data show CDR1 as SEHNR and CDR2 as FQNEAQ (reference sequence). Sequencing input: blood. The clonotype comes from a man aged 25 to 45 in good health. The chain is built from TRBV7-9 and TRBJ2-5; D uncertain. CDR3 amino acids: CASSQVGPQETQYF. The DNA of the CDR3 is TGTGCCAGCAGTCAAGTAGGGCCGCAAGAGACCCAGTACTTC. The full variable domain, rest sourced from reference TRBV7-9 and TRBJ2-5, is DTGVSQNPRHKITKRGQNVTFRCDPISEHNRLYWYRQTLGQGPEFLTYFQNEAQLEKSRLLSDRFSAERPKGSFSTLEIQRTEQGDSAMYLCASSQVGPQETQYFGPGTRLLVL.